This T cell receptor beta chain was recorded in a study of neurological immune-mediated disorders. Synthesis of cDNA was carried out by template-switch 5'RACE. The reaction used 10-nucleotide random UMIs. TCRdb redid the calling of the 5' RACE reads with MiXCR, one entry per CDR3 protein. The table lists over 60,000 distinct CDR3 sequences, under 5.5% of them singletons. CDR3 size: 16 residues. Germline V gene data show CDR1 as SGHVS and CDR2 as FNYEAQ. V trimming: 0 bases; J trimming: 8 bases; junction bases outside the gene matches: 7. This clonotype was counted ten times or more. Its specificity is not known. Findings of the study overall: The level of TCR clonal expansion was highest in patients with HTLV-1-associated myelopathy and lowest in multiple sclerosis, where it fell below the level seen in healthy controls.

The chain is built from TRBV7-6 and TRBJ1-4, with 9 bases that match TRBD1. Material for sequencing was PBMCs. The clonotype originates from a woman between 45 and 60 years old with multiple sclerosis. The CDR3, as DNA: TGTGCCAGCAGCTTAGCCTTGGGGACAGGGAACGAAAAACTGTTTTTT. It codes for CASSLALGTGNEKLFF.